Sequencing of this T cell receptor beta chain was carried out in a study of naive and memory T cell subsets. Germline lookup yields CDR1 SGHNT and CDR2 YYREEE (reference sequence). The CDR3 extends over 17 amino acids. V was pared by 0 bases and J by 1 base, with 9 bases of the junction left unmatched. Two oligonucleotides, mixed equimolar, formed the beta constant-region primer covering TRBC1 and TRBC2. One entry per CDR3 protein results from TCRdb running MiXCR on the UMI-ligation and nested PCR reads. The sample contains 25,000 to 30,000 distinct CDR3 sequences, around 11% of which appear only once.

This sequence was found in a human donor in good health. The specimen sequenced was effector memory CD4+ T cells from blood. The subset denotes: effector memory, CD45RA- CD27-. The rearrangement joins TRBV5-4 to TRBJ1-1; 7 nucleotides match TRBD1. The CDR3 loop is CASSLDVTGTENTEAFF. CDR3 DNA: TGTGCCAGCAGCTTGGACGTTACCGGGACAGAGAACACTGAAGCTTTCTTT.